The rows below give T cell receptor beta chains drawn from one sample of a study of T-cell reconstitution after alpha-beta-depleted transplantation in children. Each CDR3 protein gets one entry after TCRdb re-called the PCR reads with MiXCR. The sample lists about 1,000,000 distinct CDR3 sequences, about 29% seen once, with more than 25% in the top ten. The sample was PBMCs, mostly from graft donor cells, taken 360 days after TCRalphabeta/CD19-depleted stem cell transplant. All receptors derive from a boy in the first two years of life who had a stem cell transplant for SCID, so the T cells may come from the graft donor. Both conserved end residues are part of each CDR3. D genes are given only for firm matches. Clone size appears in some rows only: once, few, many, or a class for an expanded clone.

j_call: TRBJ2-5
v_call: TRBV18
cdr3_length: 14
clone_size: few
d_call: TRBD1
cdr3_nt: TGTGCCAGCTCACACTATGACAGGGCAGAGACCCAGTACTTC
cdr3_aa: CASSHYDRAETQYF

j_call: TRBJ1-1
v_call: TRBV10-3
cdr3_length: 14
clone_size: few
d_call: .
cdr3_nt: TGTGCCATCAGTGTCGGGGTCATGAACACTGAAGCTTTCTTT
cdr3_aa: CAISVGVMNTEAFF

j_call: TRBJ1-6
v_call: TRBV12-3/TRBV12-4
cdr3_length: 14
clone_size: .
d_call: .
cdr3_nt: TGTGCCAGCAGCCGGGGCCGGCCCAATTCACCCCTCCACTTT
cdr3_aa: CASSRGRPNSPLHF

j_call: TRBJ1-3
v_call: TRBV20-1
cdr3_length: 16
clone_size: few
d_call: .
cdr3_nt: TGCAGTGCTAGAGATTCAGGGGCGGGAATCGGAAACACCATATATTTT
cdr3_aa: CSARDSGAGIGNTIYF

j_call: TRBJ2-3
v_call: TRBV29-1
cdr3_length: 16
clone_size: .
d_call: .
cdr3_nt: TGCAGCGTTGAAGATACCTTCGGGCCACCCACAGATACGCAGTATTTT
cdr3_aa: CSVEDTFGPPTDTQYF

j_call: TRBJ2-7
v_call: TRBV4-1
cdr3_length: 16
clone_size: .
d_call: TRBD1
cdr3_nt: TGCGCCAGCAGCCAAGCCCTTGGACAGGATCCCTACGAGCAGTACTTC
cdr3_aa: CASSQALGQDPYEQYF

j_call: TRBJ2-7
v_call: TRBV7-9
cdr3_length: 15
clone_size: .
d_call: .
cdr3_nt: TGTGCCAGCAGCTTACCGGGCATTCCTCCCTACGAGCAGTACTTC
cdr3_aa: CASSLPGIPPYEQYF

j_call: TRBJ2-5
v_call: TRBV24-1
cdr3_length: 15
clone_size: few
d_call: TRBD1
cdr3_nt: TGTGCCACCAGTGATGACAGGGGGATCCAAGAGACCCAGTACTTC
cdr3_aa: CATSDDRGIQETQYF

j_call: TRBJ2-4
v_call: TRBV12-3/TRBV12-4
cdr3_length: 15
clone_size: .
d_call: .
cdr3_nt: TGTGCCAGCAGTTTAAGCAGTCCAGCCAAAAACATTCAGTACTTC
cdr3_aa: CASSLSSPAKNIQYF

j_call: TRBJ1-1
v_call: TRBV7-2
cdr3_length: 15
clone_size: few
d_call: TRBD1
cdr3_nt: TGTGCCAGCAGCACCCGACAGGGCATGAACACTGAAGCTTTCTTT
cdr3_aa: CASSTRQGMNTEAFF

j_call: TRBJ2-7
v_call: TRBV7-6
cdr3_length: 15
clone_size: .
d_call: .
cdr3_nt: TGTGCCAGCAGCATAAGGGGACTGCAGTCCTACGAGCAGTACTTC
cdr3_aa: CASSIRGLQSYEQYF

j_call: TRBJ2-3
v_call: TRBV5-1
cdr3_length: 14
clone_size: many
d_call: .
cdr3_nt: TGCGCCAGCAGCTTGGAAGGCAGCACAGATACGCAGTATTTT
cdr3_aa: CASSLEGSTDTQYF

j_call: TRBJ2-1
v_call: TRBV7-3
cdr3_length: 14
clone_size: .
d_call: TRBD2
cdr3_nt: TGTGCCAGCAGCTTTAGCGGGGGGGCGAATGAGCAGTTCTTC
cdr3_aa: CASSFSGGANEQFF

j_call: TRBJ2-1
v_call: TRBV12-3/TRBV12-4
cdr3_length: 12
clone_size: few
d_call: TRBD2
cdr3_nt: TGTGCCAGCAGTTTGGGAGGGCCTGAGCAGTTCTTC
cdr3_aa: CASSLGGPEQFF

j_call: TRBJ1-1
v_call: TRBV29-1
cdr3_length: 11
clone_size: .
d_call: .
cdr3_nt: TGCAGCGTTGGGAGGTACACTGAAGCTTTCTTT
cdr3_aa: CSVGRYTEAFF

j_call: TRBJ1-1
v_call: TRBV20-1
cdr3_length: 13
clone_size: .
d_call: .
cdr3_nt: TGCAGTGCTAGGAGGGATATGAACACTGAAGCTTTCTTT
cdr3_aa: CSARRDMNTEAFF

j_call: TRBJ1-1
v_call: TRBV6-2/TRBV6-3
cdr3_length: 13
clone_size: .
d_call: TRBD1
cdr3_nt: TGTGCCAGCAGTTACGGACAGGCCACTGAAGCTTTCTTT
cdr3_aa: CASSYGQATEAFF